The source of this TCR beta chain is a study of T cells in Graves' hyperthyroidism and ophthalmopathy. The CDR3 runs 14 residues. Germline loops: CDR1 MNHNS, CDR2 SASEGT. Patients were excluded because of uncontrolled infection, other autoimmune disease, pregnancy or lactation. Source material for PBMCs was around 10 ml fresh peripheral blood. Study conclusions and caveats: In the blood, most expanded thyroid clonotypes above 0.001 appeared as well. Prediction of ophthalmopathy progression came a median approximately 6.6 months pre-onset.

Amplification of TCR beta CDR3 regions used RNA as the template. RT-PCR in the first round (using the HTBI primer set) targeted the TCR CDR3. TCRdb redid the calling of the multiplex PCR reads with MiXCR, one entry per CDR3 protein. Of about 360,000 distinct CDR3 sequences listed, roughly 25% were seen once; the top ten hold roughly 80%. The table lists this clonotype with a few counts. No antigen is known for it. At one end the junction does not follow the germline gene, possibly because of a read error. V is TRBV6-1 and J is TRBJ1-1, with 7 bases matching TRBD1. The sequence derives from a man in his fifties with Graves' hyperthyroidism. The specimen sequenced was blood. CDR3 residues: CASRPPGQSTEAFF. CDR3 DNA sequence: TGTGCCAGCAGACCGCCGGGACAGAGCACTGAAGCTTTTTTT.